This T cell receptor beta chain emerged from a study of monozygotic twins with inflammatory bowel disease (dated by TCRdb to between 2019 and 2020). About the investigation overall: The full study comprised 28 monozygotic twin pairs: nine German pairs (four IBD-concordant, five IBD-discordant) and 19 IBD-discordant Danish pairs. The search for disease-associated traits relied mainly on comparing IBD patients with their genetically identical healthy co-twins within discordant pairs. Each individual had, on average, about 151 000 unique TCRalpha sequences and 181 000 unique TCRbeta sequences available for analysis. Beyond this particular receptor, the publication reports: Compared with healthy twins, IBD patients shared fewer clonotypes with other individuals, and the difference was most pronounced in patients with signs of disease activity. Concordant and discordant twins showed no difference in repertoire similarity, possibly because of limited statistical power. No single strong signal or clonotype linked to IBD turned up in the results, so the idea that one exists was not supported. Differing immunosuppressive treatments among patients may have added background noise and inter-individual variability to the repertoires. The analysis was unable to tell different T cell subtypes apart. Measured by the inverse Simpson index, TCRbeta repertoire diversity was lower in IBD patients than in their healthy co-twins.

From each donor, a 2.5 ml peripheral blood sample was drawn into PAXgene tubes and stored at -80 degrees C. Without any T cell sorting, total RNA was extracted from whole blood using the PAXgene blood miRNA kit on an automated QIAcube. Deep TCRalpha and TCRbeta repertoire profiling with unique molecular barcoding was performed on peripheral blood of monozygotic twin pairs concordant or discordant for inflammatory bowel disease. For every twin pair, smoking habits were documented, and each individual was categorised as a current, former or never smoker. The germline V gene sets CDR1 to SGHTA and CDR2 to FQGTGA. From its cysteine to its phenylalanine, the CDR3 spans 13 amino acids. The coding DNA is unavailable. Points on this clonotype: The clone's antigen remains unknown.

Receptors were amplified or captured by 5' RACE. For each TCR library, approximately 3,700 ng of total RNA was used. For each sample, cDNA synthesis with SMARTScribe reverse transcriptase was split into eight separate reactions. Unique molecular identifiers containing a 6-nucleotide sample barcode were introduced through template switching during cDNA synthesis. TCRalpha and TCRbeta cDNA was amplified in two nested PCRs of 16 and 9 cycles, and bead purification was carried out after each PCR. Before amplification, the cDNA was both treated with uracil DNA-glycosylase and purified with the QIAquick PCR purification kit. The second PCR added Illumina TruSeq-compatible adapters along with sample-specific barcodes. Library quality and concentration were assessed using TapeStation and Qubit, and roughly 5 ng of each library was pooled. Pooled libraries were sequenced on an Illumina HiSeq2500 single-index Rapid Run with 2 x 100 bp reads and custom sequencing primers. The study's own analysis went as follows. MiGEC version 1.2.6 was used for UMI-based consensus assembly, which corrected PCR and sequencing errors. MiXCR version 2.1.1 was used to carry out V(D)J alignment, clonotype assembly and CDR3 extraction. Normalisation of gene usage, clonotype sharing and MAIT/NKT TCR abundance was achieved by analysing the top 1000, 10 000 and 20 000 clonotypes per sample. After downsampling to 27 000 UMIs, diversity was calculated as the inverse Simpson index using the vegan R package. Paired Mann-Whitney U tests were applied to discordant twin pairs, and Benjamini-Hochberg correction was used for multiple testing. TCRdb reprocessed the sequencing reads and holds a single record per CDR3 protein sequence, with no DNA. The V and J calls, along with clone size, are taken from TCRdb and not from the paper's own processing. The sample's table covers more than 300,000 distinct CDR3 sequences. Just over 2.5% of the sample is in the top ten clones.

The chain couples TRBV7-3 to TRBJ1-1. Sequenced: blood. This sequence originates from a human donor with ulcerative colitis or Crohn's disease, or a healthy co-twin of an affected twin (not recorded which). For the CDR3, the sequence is CASSLRTNTEAFF.